This TCR beta chain was sequenced during a study of cytomegalovirus exposure and HLA in healthy donors (dated by TCRdb to about 2017). Background for the entire study: An earlier analysis of some 550 of the donors reported approximately 290 Gb of sequence data and 100 million to 130 million unique TCR beta sequences from about 179 million T cells. Along with the approximately 700-subject first cohort, a separate validation cohort of over a hundred different subjects was used. An early release covering 550 to 700 HLA-typed donors comprised about 310 gigabases of sequencing data and around 80 million unique TCR sequences. Of the 300 to 500 genotyped donors, over 80% were placed in the genetic ancestry cluster associated with self-reported Caucasian donors. A later analysis re-analyzed previously published TCR beta repertoires from several hundred donors and added high-resolution HLA genotyping to study TCR occurrence patterns. Class I and class II HLA loci were covered by the typing at four-digit resolution. All discovery cohort repertoires had been generated on a single sequencing platform. In a later genetic analysis, genome-wide SNP genotypes for about three fifths of the roughly 670 donors were used, and that subset was treated as a discovery cohort. The number of donors typed differed by locus, with about 629-630 for A, B, C, DRB1 and DQB1, 522 for DQA1, approximately 570 for DPA1, and 400 to 490 for DPB1. The study was designed to test whether signatures of past pathogen exposure could be identified by cataloging public T cell receptors. The later analysis used no new phenotypic data to find candidate immune exposures, relying instead on TCR beta sequences and their occurrence across donors. About 5 DR-DQ haplotypes were handled as single units for association and clustering, since linkage in the cohort was strong. The study combined high-throughput TCR immunosequencing, statistical association of individual TCRs with disease status, and machine learning to predict cytomegalovirus infection status. The T cell repertoires of 666 subjects were profiled by immunosequencing and related to cytomegalovirus serostatus. Among about 410 genotyped donors of the cohort, an average of approximately 200,000 unique TCR beta nucleotide sequences was sequenced per donor, of which roughly 17% were non-productive. An earlier analysis of 587 of the donors applied high-throughput TCR beta sequencing to assess whether each TCR beta V gene segment acted as functional or pseudogenic. Alongside the repertoire data, information on donor age, sex, ethnicity and CMV serostatus was compiled.

The paper's findings and limits, for the study overall: In a later analysis, HLA-associated TCR beta chains were found to be more clonally expanded and to have lower generation probabilities than equally common non-associated chains. In a later analysis, several top co-occurrence clusters were reported to appear linked to parvovirus B19, influenza, CMV and Epstein-Barr virus. In both the original and validation cohorts, the classifier was reported to diagnose cytomegalovirus status with high specificity and sensitivity. A few of the identified cytomegalovirus-associated TCR beta chains were confirmed in vitro to be specific for cytomegalovirus antigens. In the study, some 160 TCR beta chains were listed as associated with cytomegalovirus. It was suggested by the authors that the approach could potentially be generalized to other disease states and immunological phenotypes. Most TCR sequences were observed very rarely across donors, whereas some public TCRs were present in many individuals. In an earlier analysis of 587 of the donors, most TCR beta V segments appeared in productive rearrangements about 90% or about 30% of the time, broadly matching IMGT annotations. Most CMV-associated TCR beta chains appeared to be HLA-restricted in a later analysis, and the HLA associations seemed to be driven largely by CMV exposure. A further reported finding was that TCR beta sequences accurately predicted the HLA-A and HLA-B alleles for most subjects in the first cohort. In a later analysis, around 17,000 TCR beta sequences were associated with specific HLA alleles at a false discovery rate of 0.05. A later genetic analysis associated a missense DCLRE1C variant with V-gene and J-gene trimming of TCR beta chains, and an independent cohort replicated the association. Strong co-occurrence of HLA alleles, especially DR and DQ, made assigning TCR associations to individual alleles difficult. HLA typing was unavailable for some donors at each locus, so association tests used only the typed subset. The 87-base-pair reads could not distinguish some IMGT-functional V segments, including TRBV6-2 and TRBV6-3, so those segments were excluded. In a later genetic analysis, fewer N-insertions in productive TCRs were reported among donors in an Asian-associated ancestry cluster than the roughly 640-donor mean. Roughly 15 rarely observed V segments, including chromosome 9 orphons, were excluded from the earlier analysis of a few hundred of the donors because counts were too low. A cluster of highly shared sequence variants was judged likely to represent a technical artifact of the sequencing pipeline. In this cohort, only TCR beta chains were sequenced, and detectable features were limited by the absence of alpha or paired-chain data. According to a later analysis, TCR association rates differed among HLA loci, with DRB1 alleles showing the most associated TCRs and HLA-C alleles showing the fewest. Presence/absence analyses assumed roughly uniform sequencing depth across donors, an assumption that may not hold. For the cohort, immune exposure information was limited to CMV serostatus. Correlated functional status among segregating V segments might be attributable to linkage disequilibrium, but an unknown experimental factor could not be ruled out.

Libraries came from the immunoSEQ multiplex PCR assay. A mixture of 60 forward primers for TCR Vbeta segments and 13 reverse primers for TCR Jbeta segments was used in the multiplex PCR. Amplification of the CDR3 region of rearranged TCR beta genes was performed with a multiplex PCR assay on genomic DNA. The Illumina HiSeq System was used to sequence the amplified TCR beta libraries as 87-base-pair reads. In the original analysis: In a later analysis, tens of millions of unique TCR beta chains were counted across the 500 to 700 repertoires, and roughly 11 million of these chains were shared by at least two donors. A nearest-neighbor algorithm error-corrected the raw reads and collapsed the reads into unique sequences, merging closely related sequences to remove PCR and sequencing errors. V, D and J gene segments were assigned by aligning CDR3 sequences to IMGT reference sequences. For a sequence to be retained, a match of at least six nucleotides was required to both a V gene segment and a J gene segment. Rearrangements were classified as productive when the CDR3 lacked stop codons and remained in frame with V and J, and all other rearrangements were classified as non-productive. CDR3 was defined by IMGT convention, running from the second conserved V-encoded cysteine to the conserved J-encoded phenylalanine. Sequences without an unambiguous match to a single V gene segment were excluded from the earlier analysis of approximately 600 of the donors. An earlier analysis of 450 to 650 of the donors called V segments functional above 56.7% productive rearrangements and segregating when the between-donor standard deviation exceeded 5%. A statistical classification framework was developed to diagnose cytomegalovirus status using the catalog of TCR beta chain sequences. In a later analysis, V and J genes were assigned by comparing TCR nucleotide sequences against IMGT/GENE-DB human TR gene sequences. Using the TCRdist pipeline, a later analysis assigned CDR3 sequences along with most-parsimonious VDJ recombination scenarios. In a later analysis, each TCR beta chain was defined by its CDR3 amino acid sequence together with its V-gene family, and reads lacking a unique V-gene family were excluded. A later analysis removed 500 to 650 highly shared, low-generation-probability nucleotide sequences to deal with suspected cross-contamination and a sequencing artifact. A later analysis calculated a clonal expansion index for each public chain from normalized within-repertoire ranks of inferred template counts. In a later analysis, generation probabilities were computed with a VDJ recombination model fitted to out-of-frame rearrangements, and the resulting probabilities were checked against IGoR. A later analysis scored TCR-TCR, TCR-HLA and TCR-CMV co-occurrence with hypergeometric tests, applying a repertoire-size bias correction to TCR pairs. A later analysis estimated false discovery rates by permuting HLA or CMV assignments 20 times. A later analysis grouped co-occurring TCRs with DBSCAN, adding TCRdist sequence similarity when clustering within HLA-allele-positive subsets. Co-occurrence clustering excluded repertoires with fewer than 30,000 or more than 120,000 public chains, plus five with anomalous nucleotide sharing. Held by TCRdb, this immuneACCESS table contains in-frame sequences only and omits some clones. Under half of the omission traces to an unresolved V gene where checked; the cause of the rest is unknown. D and trimming were read from the DNA, whereas the V and J calls and clone size are those reported in that table. Here the sample has under 150,000 clones; approximately 81% occur a single time. The top ten constitute about 2.6% of the sample.

Comments on this clone: Its antigen remains undetermined. Base qualities are missing; no much larger clone stands one base away.

The cohort comprised hundreds of healthy bone marrow donors. Cohort members were all nominally healthy when sampled, although unrecorded immune exposures were likely present. The donor tested CMV seronegative and was one of the 352 seronegative cohort members. A peripheral blood sample was provided by each donor, and peripheral blood mononuclear cells were used for TCR beta sequencing. Genomic DNA was extracted from the blood cell samples with the Qiagen DNeasy Blood Extraction Kit. The CDR3 holds 15 amino acids from the cysteine to the phenylalanine. CDR3 DNA only is kept here, 45 bases in frame from base 1. The V end gives up 11 bases and the J end 6 bases, leaving 19 bases in the junction not matched to a gene. CDR1 and CDR2, looked up from the germline V gene, are MNHNS and SASEGT.

The V and J genes are TRBV6-1 and TRBJ2-7; TRBD1 agrees with 7 junctional bases. The TCR originated in a boy under 10 years old in good health and CMV-seronegative. The sample was PBMCs. The CDR3: CAVHPWDSEVGEQYF. Read as DNA, the sequence is TGTGCCGTCCACCCGTGGGACAGCGAGGTCGGCGAGCAGTACTTC.